The entry below gives a single T cell receptor (beta chain) sequence along with its context. The antigen is not known. This entry belongs to a study of cytomegalovirus exposure and HLA in healthy donors. General observations from the study: Subsequent analysis showed first-cohort TCR clusters tending to co-occur in roughly 130 validation repertoires. The CMV antigen specificity of three CMV-associated chains was confirmed through in vitro analysis. The study flagged 150 to 200 TCR beta chains as cytomegalovirus-associated.

Measured with immunoSEQ multiplex PCR; TCRdb has only the in-frame clones, and not every one. Of 73,000 or so clones detected, over 90% appear once; the ten largest clones hold roughly 3.2%. V lost 11 bases to trimming and J lost 0 bases; unmatched junction nucleotides: 8. The V gene's germline CDR1 is SNHLY and CDR2 FYNNEI. The CDR3 sequence is 15 residues long. The rearrangement joins TRBV2 to TRBJ2-1; 9 nucleotides agree with TRBD2. The sample was PBMCs. The source is a woman aged 18-29 years in good health and CMV-seropositive. The CDR3 sequence: CASSGDGHSYNEQFF. The CDR3 DNA reads TGTGCCTCTAGCGGGGATGGTCACTCCTACAATGAGCAGTTCTTC.